The 20 T cell receptor beta chains reported below all come from one sample, sequenced in a study of neurological immune-mediated disorders. MiXCR, run by TCRdb on the 5' RACE reads, gives a single entry per CDR3 protein. In the table there are about 53,000 distinct CDR3 sequences, 16% of which are singletons. Specimen: PBMCs. These receptors were collected from a man in his sixties in good health.

This clonotype was seen a single time. This sequence joins TRBV28 and TRBJ1-5; 8 nucleotides line up with TRBD1. Germline V lookup: CDR1 MDHEN, CDR2 SYDVKM. V was pared by 7 bases and J by 6 bases, with 14 bases of the junction left unmatched. This CDR3 contains 16 residues. CDR3 region: CASTFPRTGISQPQHF. CDR3 DNA: TGTGCCAGCACCTTCCCCAGGACAGGGATAAGTCAGCCCCAGCATTTT.

This clonotype has a count of ten or more. V and J are TRBV27 and TRBJ2-6, with D possibly being TRBD1 (5 bases). V lost 5 bases to trimming and J lost 4 bases, with 12 bases between them. CDR3 size: 15 residues. CDR1 is MNHEY and CDR2 is SMNVEV in the germline V gene (reference sequence). The CDR3 here is CASSTRVTGANVLTF. In DNA, the CDR3 is TGTGCCAGCAGTACCAGGGTTACCGGGGCCAACGTCCTGACTTTC.

This clonotype was seen repeatedly, ten times or more. The chain links TRBV5-1 to TRBJ2-3, with TRBD2 matching over 7 bases. In germline, CDR1 is SGHRS, CDR2 YFSETQ. With V trimmed by 5 bases and J by 3 bases, 12 bases remained unmatched. The CDR3 has 16 residues. DNA for the CDR3: TGCGCCAGCAGTACCGCGGGAGATCAAAGGACAGATACGCAGTATTTT. Translating it yields CASSTAGDQRTDTQYF.

This clonotype was recorded many times. The J gene is TRBJ2-3, the V gene TRBV4-3; maybe TRBD1 (6 bases). With 0 bases removed from V and 7 bases from J, the gap between germline ends came to 11 bases. The CDR3 sequence is 14 residues long. CDR1 and CDR2 from the germline V gene are LGHNA and YSLEER. CDR3 in DNA: TGCGCCAGCAGCCAAGATTGGGGGCCTAATACGCAGTATTTT. Amino acid sequence: CASSQDWGPNTQYF.

The sample holds many counts of this clonotype. The chain has TRBV5-1 and TRBJ2-2; the match to TRBD2 covers 12 bases. The CDR3 has 16 amino acids. Trimming cost V 0 bases and J 5 bases; bases outside gene matches: 2. Germline V gives CDR1 SGHRS, CDR2 YFSETQ. The CDR3 sequence is CASSLGLAGDTGELFF. The CDR3 coding sequence is TGCGCCAGCAGCTTGGGACTAGCGGGAGATACCGGGGAGCTGTTTTTT.

A word on this clonotype: This sequence may be a read error, since a much larger clone differs from it by one base. This chain uses TRBV5-1 with TRBJ2-7; D might be TRBD2 (5 bases). Deletions cut 1 base from V and 6 bases from J, with 17 bases between. CDR3 length equals 15 residues. Germline V gene lookup returns CDR1 SGHRS and CDR2 YFSETQ. CDR3 region: CASSLIGSSSTEQYF. Here the CDR3 DNA reads TGCGCCAGCAGCTTGATCGGTTCTAGCAGCACCGAGCAGTACTTC.

At least ten counts were recorded for this clonotype. The chain recombines TRBV12-3 or TRBV12-4 with TRBJ2-7, with a possible D match to TRBD2 (5 bases). V lost 5 bases to trimming and J lost 0 bases, with 14 bases between them. CDR3 length: 15 residues. The CDR3 sequence: CASSAPGLSSYEQYF. The CDR3 bases are TGTGCCAGCAGTGCACCGGGATTAAGCTCCTACGAGCAGTACTTC.

This clonotype was recorded at least ten times. This chain connects TRBV28 to TRBJ2-7, with no clear D. CDR1 and CDR2 from the germline V gene are MDHEN and SYDVKM. Trimming shortened V by 2 bases and J by 0 bases, and 11 bases separated the two germline ends. CDR3 length: 15 residues. DNA of the CDR3: TGTGCCAGCAGTTTACCTCGACAATTCTCCTACGAGCAGTACTTC. This gives the protein CASSLPRQFSYEQYF.

Regarding this clonotype: A much larger clone differs from this one at a single base, so this may be a read error. The rearrangement uses TRBV27 and TRBJ2-7, with D hard to call. Trimming took 6 bases from V and 7 from J, leaving 13 bases between them. This CDR3 spans 12 amino acids. Germline lookup yields CDR1 MNHEY and CDR2 SMNVEV (reference sequence). CDR3 sequence reads: CASSSTSMEQYF. For the CDR3, the DNA is TGTGCCAGCAGCTCAACTTCCATGGAGCAGTACTTC.

There are many counts of this clonotype. This chain links TRBV29-1 with TRBJ2-5; D remains ambiguous. Per germline, CDR1 SQVTM and CDR2 ANQGSEA. The V end was cut by 4 bases, the J end by 3 bases, with 6 bases between. The CDR3 has 11 amino acids. Here the CDR3 DNA reads TGCAGCGTTGTCACAGAAGAGACCCAGTACTTC. Translating gives CSVVTEETQYF.

V gene TRBV7-2 combines with J gene TRBJ2-5; the D is unclear. The CDR3 is 13 amino acids. V gave up 3 bases and J gave up 1 base, with 6 bases separating them. Germline values: CDR1 SGHTA, CDR2 FQGNSA. CDR3 amino acids: CASSFFFQETQYF. For the CDR3, the DNA is TGTGCCAGCAGCTTTTTTTTCCAAGAGACCCAGTACTTC.

This clonotype has a count of ten or more. The rearrangement joins TRBV7-8 to TRBJ1-2, with 12 bases identical to TRBD1. Unmatched junction bases numbered 3, after V lost 5 bases and J lost 5 bases. The CDR3 consists of 14 residues. Germline CDR1 SGHVS, CDR2 FQNEAQ. The DNA of the CDR3 is TGTGCCAGCAGCCTGGGACAGGGGGCATATGGCTACACCTTC. Translating gives CASSLGQGAYGYTF.

This clonotype was seen repeatedly, ten times or more. The chain has TRBV7-2 and TRBJ2-7; no clear D gene. The V gene's germline CDR1 is SGHTA and CDR2 FQGNSA. V gave up 5 bases and J gave up 2 bases, with 16 bases separating them. The CDR3 is 15 residues long. CDR3 DNA sequence: TGTGCCAGCAGCCCAGATGGGTTTAGTCCCTACGAGCAGTACTTC. Amino acids: CASSPDGFSPYEQYF.

This clonotype was picked up many times. This chain links TRBV7-2 with TRBJ2-7; a possible D gene is TRBD1 (6 bases). The germline gives CDR1 SGHTA, CDR2 FQGNSA. The CDR3 has 14 amino acids. V dropped 5 bases and J dropped 3 bases, with 14 bases sitting between them. Here the CDR3 reads CASSRLEGDYEQYF. For the CDR3, the DNA is TGTGCCAGCAGCCGATTAGAGGGGGACTACGAGCAGTACTTC. The variable domain in full, completed from reference TRBV7-2 and TRBJ2-7, reads GAGVSQSPSNKVTEKGKDVELRCDPISGHTALYWYRQSLGQGLEFLIYFQGNSAPDKSGLPSDRFSAERTGGSVSTLTIQRTQQEDSAVYLCASSRLEGDYEQYFGPGTRLTVT.

This clonotype was counted many times. This chain uses TRBV10-3 with TRBJ2-1; 10 bases map to TRBD2. The V gene end was trimmed by 10 bases and the J gene end by 5 bases; junction bases not matched to a gene: 8. The CDR3 is 14 residues long. Germline V lookup: CDR1 ENHRY, CDR2 SYGVKD. In DNA, the CDR3 is TGTGCCACCGGAGGACTAGCGGCCAACAATGAGCAGTTCTTC. Its protein product is CATGGLAANNEQFF.

This clonotype has ten or more counts. The rearrangement links TRBV5-6 to TRBJ1-1; D is unresolved. The CDR3 length is 12 residues. Per germline, CDR1 SGHDT and CDR2 YYEEEE. Trimming pared 4 bases from V and 3 bases from J, leaving 7 bases between. CDR3 amino acids: CASSPGDTEAFF. CDR3 nucleotides: TGTGCCAGCAGCCCCGGCGACACTGAAGCTTTCTTT.

This clonotype occurred many times. The CDR3 region has the DNA TGCAGCGTTGAAGATCTCCGGCGGGATAACACCGGGGAGCTGTTTTTT. It codes for CSVEDLRRDNTGELFF. J is TRBJ2-2 and V is TRBV29-1, with a weak D call TRBD2 (6 bases). Trimming removed 0 bases from V and 2 bases from J, with 13 bases in between. The germline CDR1 and CDR2 sequences are SQVTM and ANQGSEA. The CDR3 covers 16 residues.

This clonotype appeared many times. The chain links TRBV29-1 to TRBJ2-1; TRBD1 or TRBD2 may be the D gene (5 bases each). V shed 6 bases and J shed 6 bases, with 24 bases lying between them. This CDR3 is 16 amino acids long. Germline values: CDR1 SQVTM, CDR2 ANQGSEA. The CDR3 DNA reads TGCAGCGTAGCCACGGGACCGACCGGGCTCCGCAATGAGCAGTTCTTC. Amino acids: CSVATGPTGLRNEQFF.

This clonotype was recorded a few times. This chain joins TRBV29-1 and TRBJ1-2; D uncertain. V was cut by 1 base and J by 10 bases, with 22 bases left in between. The CDR3 is 15 amino acids. CDR1 is SQVTM, CDR2 ANQGSEA, per germline. CDR3 loop: CSVEGGGLPTLVYTF. The DNA for the CDR3 is TGCAGCGTTGAAGGTGGCGGTCTCCCTACGCTGGTCTACACCTTC.

This sequence joins TRBV28 and TRBJ2-5; 8 bases match TRBD1. Germline CDR1 is MDHEN and CDR2 is SYDVKM. V lost 6 bases to trimming and J lost 1 base; unmatched junction nucleotides: 4. The CDR3 covers 14 residues. The DNA for the CDR3 is TGTGCCAGCAGACCCACAGGGGGCCAAGAGACCCAGTACTTC. Protein sequence: CASRPTGGQETQYF.